These 29 T cell receptor beta chains originate from one sample sequenced in a study of OX40 agonist ivuxolimab in advanced cancers. Clones were sequenced by immunoSEQ multiplex PCR, and TCRdb holds only the in-frame ones, with some missing. The table includes tens of thousands of clones, 75% to 85% detected once. Sequencing was performed on CD4+ or CD8+ T cells sorted from blood, taken in a trial of the OX40 agonist ivuxolimab. The receptors come from an adult with an advanced solid tumor such as melanoma, head and neck, liver or kidney cancer.

The chain is built from TRBV18 and TRBJ2-5; tentatively, D is TRBD2 (6 bases). Germline CDR1 reads KGHSH; CDR2 reads LQKENI. This CDR3 spans 14 amino acids. Trimming took 6 bases from V and 2 from J, leaving 13 bases between them. The CDR3 DNA reads TGTGCCAGCTCGGCCTCGGAGGGACAAGAGACCCAGTACTTC. Its translation is CASSASEGQETQYF.

This clone was recorded once. The chain joins TRBV5-6 to TRBJ1-2; D perhaps matches TRBD1 (5 bases). CDR1 is SGHDT, CDR2 YYEEEE, per germline. The V and J ends lost 4 bases and 4 bases respectively, with 14 bases between them. There are 14 residues in the CDR3. The CDR3 sequence: CASSNQDKPYGYTF. The CDR3 coding sequence is TGTGCCAGCAGCAACCAGGACAAGCCCTATGGCTACACCTTC.

CDR3: CASSSLGINNEQFF. The CDR3 region has the DNA TGTGCCAGCAGCTCCCTTGGCATTAACAATGAGCAGTTCTTC. This chain joins TRBV7-2 and TRBJ2-1; D uncertain. The germline V and J ends were trimmed by 4 bases and 5 bases, with 12 bases remaining between them. The CDR3 loop spans 14 amino acids. The germline V gene has CDR1 SGHTA and CDR2 FQGNSA. Filled out from reference TRBV7-2 and TRBJ2-1, the complete variable domain reads GAGVSQSPSNKVTEKGKDVELRCDPISGHTALYWYRQSLGQGLEFLIYFQGNSAPDKSGLPSDRFSAERTGGSVSTLTIQRTQQEDSAVYLCASSSLGINNEQFFGPGTRLTVL.

The rearrangement uses TRBV4-1 and TRBJ1-1; D is undetermined. Trimming removed 4 bases from V and 6 bases from J, with 18 bases in between. The length of the CDR3 is 15 residues. Germline loops: CDR1 MGHRA, CDR2 YSYEKL. CDR3 DNA sequence: TGCGCCAGCAGCCCGCCGACCGGGGAGCATGCTGAAGCTTTCTTT. It specifies CASSPPTGEHAEAFF.

This chain connects TRBV7-8 to TRBJ1-3; D gene unclear. Germline-derived CDR1 and CDR2 are SGHVS and FQNEAQ. V was pared by 5 bases and J by 0 bases, with 17 bases between. This CDR3 has 17 residues. The CDR3 bases are TGTGCCAGCAGCACTGATAGAGGGCCGAGCTCTGGAAACACCATATATTTT. This encodes CASSTDRGPSSGNTIYF.

The rearrangement uses TRBV5-4 and TRBJ2-3; weak D call: TRBD2 (6 bases). There are 15 residues in the CDR3. Germline lookup yields CDR1 SGHNT and CDR2 YYREEE (reference sequence). V shed 0 bases and J shed 3 bases, with 11 bases lying between them. This CDR3 reads CASSLAGAGTDTQYF. In DNA, the CDR3 is TGTGCCAGCAGCTTGGCTGGTGCGGGGACAGATACGCAGTATTTT.

J is TRBJ1-1 and V is TRBV11-2, with 7 bases identical to TRBD1. Germline trimming cut 10 bases from V and 0 bases from J; bases unmatched to any gene: 20. The CDR3 length is 18 residues. Germline loops: CDR1 SGHAT, CDR2 FQNNGV. Here the CDR3 reads CANPGQVAHKLMNTEAFF. The CDR3 DNA reads TGTGCCAACCCAGGACAGGTGGCCCACAAACTCATGAACACTGAAGCTTTCTTT.

This chain uses TRBV18 with TRBJ1-2, with no clear D. The V gene's germline CDR1 is KGHSH and CDR2 LQKENI. The CDR3 sequence is 15 residues long. The V end was cut by 0 bases, the J end by 4 bases, with 12 bases between. The CDR3 nucleotides read TGTGCCAGCTCACCACCGACCAAGGCGACCTATGGCTACACCTTC. The encoded protein is CASSPPTKATYGYTF.

This clone occurred a few times. This sequence joins TRBV5-6 and TRBJ2-3; 7 bases are shared with TRBD2. The CDR3 loop spans 15 amino acids. J was trimmed by 3 bases and V by 0 bases; bases with no gene match: 4. CDR1 is SGHDT and CDR2 is YYEEEE in the germline V gene. In nucleotides, the CDR3 is TGTGCCAGCAGCTTGGATGCGGGAGAGACAGATACGCAGTATTTT. Protein product: CASSLDAGETDTQYF.

The table lists this clone with a count of one. The chain joins TRBV2 to TRBJ2-1; 11 bases agree with TRBD2. CDR3 length: 15 residues. Germline V gene lookup returns CDR1 SNHLY and CDR2 FYNNEI. The V segment lost 5 bases and the J segment 6 bases; nucleotides outside the gene matches: 6. In nucleotides, the CDR3 is TGTGCCAGCAGTAAGGGGCTAGCGGGGGGCAATGAGCAGTTCTTC. Protein: CASSKGLAGGNEQFF.

V gene TRBV5-1 combines with J gene TRBJ2-5; D may be TRBD1 (6 bases). From germline, CDR1 is SGHRS and CDR2 YFSETQ. Between the trimmed V and J ends, which lost 0 bases and 5 bases, there was a span of 11 bases. The CDR3 sequence is 14 residues long. DNA for the CDR3: TGCGCCAGCAGCTTGGGGGGGCCGGGTGAGACCCAGTACTTC. It encodes CASSLGGPGETQYF.

This rearrangement joins TRBV7-9 to TRBJ2-1; no clear D. The CDR3 spans 15 residues. Germline assignment: CDR1 SEHNR and CDR2 FQNEAQ (reference sequence). Trimming pared 5 bases from V and 7 bases from J, leaving 18 bases between. CDR3 nucleotides: TGTGCCAGCAGCATGACCTGGGCAGGCGGAAATGAGCAGTTCTTC. Translating gives CASSMTWAGGNEQFF.

CDR3 loop: CASGGQYYGYTF. The DNA for the CDR3 is TGTGCCAGCGGCGGACAGTACTATGGCTACACCTTC. V gene TRBV2 combines with J gene TRBJ1-2, with a weak D call TRBD1 (6 bases). Per the germline V gene, CDR1 is SNHLY and CDR2 is FYNNEI. There are 12 residues in the CDR3. The V and J ends lost 8 bases and 3 bases respectively, with 10 bases between them. Drawing the rest from reference TRBV2 and TRBJ1-2, the complete variable domain is EPEVTQTPSHQVTQMGQEVILRCVPISNHLYFYWYRQILGQKVEFLVSFYNNEISEKSEIFDDQFSVERPDGSNFTLKIRSTKLEDSAMYFCASGGQYYGYTFGSGTRLTVV.

This clone has just a few counts. This rearrangement joins TRBV7-9 to TRBJ2-3; D is undetermined. V was trimmed by 5 bases and J by 6 bases, leaving 9 bases between them. CDR1 is SEHNR and CDR2 is FQNEAQ in the germline V gene (reference sequence). CDR3 length: 12 residues. The CDR3 nucleotides read TGTGCCAGCAGCATTCCTCAGGATACGCAGTATTTT. Translation: CASSIPQDTQYF.

The rearrangement links TRBV11-3 to TRBJ2-7; 7 positions match TRBD1. V lost 3 bases to trimming and J lost 3 bases; unmatched junction nucleotides: 8. The CDR3 is 15 amino acids. The germline V gene has CDR1 SGHNT and CDR2 YENEEA. CDR3 region: CASSLRTGEGYEQYF. CDR3 DNA: TGTGCCAGCAGCTTGAGGACAGGAGAGGGCTACGAGCAGTACTTC.

V is TRBV7-2 and J is TRBJ2-5; D might be TRBD1 or TRBD2, each matching 5 bases. V was shortened by 5 bases and J by 2 bases, with 15 bases between the two germline ends. In germline, CDR1 is SGHTA, CDR2 FQGNSA. The CDR3 length is 15 residues. As DNA, the CDR3 is TGTGCCAGCAGCCGGGACCATACCCCTCAAGAGACCCAGTACTTC. Protein product: CASSRDHTPQETQYF.

There are a few counts of this clone. The V and J genes are TRBV30 and TRBJ1-1; possibly TRBD1 for D (5 bases). The CDR3 runs to 15 residues. The ends were cut back, 4 bases at V and 2 bases at J, with 17 bases in the middle. CDR1 and CDR2 (germline): GTSNPN, SVGIG (reference sequence). The CDR3 reads CAWTPRGGVNTEAFF. CDR3 sequence (DNA): TGTGCCTGGACCCCACGGGGAGGGGTAAACACTGAAGCTTTCTTT.

This clone came up a few times. The rearrangement links TRBV5-5 to TRBJ2-2; 12 bases align to TRBD2. The junction had 6 bases not matched to a gene; V was cut back by 4 bases and J by 5 bases. The germline V gene encodes CDR1 SGHKS and CDR2 YYEKEE (reference sequence). This CDR3 contains 16 residues. CDR3 region: CASSPTSGGATGELFF. Here the CDR3 DNA reads TGTGCCAGCAGCCCGACTAGCGGGGGAGCTACCGGGGAGCTGTTTTTT.

The chain joins TRBV2 to TRBJ2-5, with D tentatively TRBD1 (6 bases). Trimming left V 7 bases short and J 3 bases short, with 9 bases between. There are 12 residues in the CDR3. Looked up from germline, CDR1 is SNHLY and CDR2 is FYNNEI. The CDR3 DNA reads TGTGCCAGCACGGACAGAAAAGAGACCCAGTACTTC. Its translation is CASTDRKETQYF.

As regards this clone: One junction end does not reproduce the germline sequence, and a read error may be involved. The chain carries TRBV5-4 and TRBJ2-7; D gene ambiguous. CDR1 and CDR2 (germline): SGHNT, YYREEE (reference sequence). The CDR3 extends over 13 amino acids. CDR3 sequence (DNA): TGTGTCAGCAGCTTGATGGGAAACTACGAGCAGTACTTC. This gives the protein CVSSLMGNYEQYF.

This sequence joins TRBV5-5 and TRBJ1-2; D gene uncertain. The CDR3 totals 12 residues. Germline CDR1 and CDR2: SGHKS and YYEKEE (reference sequence). Between the trimmed V and J ends, which lost 4 bases and 4 bases, there was a span of 8 bases. DNA for the CDR3: TGTGCCAGCAGCGCTGACACCTATGGCTACACCTTC. It encodes CASSADTYGYTF. Variable domain in full (rest from reference TRBV5-5 and TRBJ1-2): DAGVTQSPTHLIKTRGQQVTLRCSPISGHKSVSWYQQVLGQGPQFIFQYYEKEERGRGNFPDRFSARQFPNYSSELNVNALLLGDSALYLCASSADTYGYTFGSGTRLTVV.

The chain is built from TRBV7-9 and TRBJ1-1; D perhaps matches TRBD1 (6 bases). CDR3 length equals 15 residues. Per germline, CDR1 SEHNR and CDR2 FQNEAQ (reference sequence). Trimming removed 5 bases from V and 5 bases from J, with 18 bases in between. CDR3 in DNA: TGTGCCAGCAGCCTAGTTTCGGGGGCGGAAACTGAAGCTTTCTTT. It yields the protein CASSLVSGAETEAFF. The full variable domain, rest sourced from reference TRBV7-9 and TRBJ1-1, is DTGVSQNPRHKITKRGQNVTFRCDPISEHNRLYWYRQTLGQGPEFLTYFQNEAQLEKSRLLSDRFSAERPKGSFSTLEIQRTEQGDSAMYLCASSLVSGAETEAFFGQGTRLTVV.

The chain links TRBV11-2 to TRBJ2-7; TRBD2 aligns across 13 bases. V lost 3 bases and J lost 7; bases outside the gene matches: 6. The germline V gene encodes CDR1 SGHAT and CDR2 FQNNGV. The CDR3 has 15 amino acids. CDR3 sequence: CASSFGTSGEAEQYF. The CDR3 nucleotides read TGTGCCAGCAGCTTCGGGACTAGCGGGGAAGCAGAGCAGTACTTC.

The chain joins TRBV9 to TRBJ1-3, with 11 positions matching TRBD1. V trimming: 4 bases; J trimming: 1 base; junction bases outside the gene matches: 7. The CDR3 loop spans 17 amino acids. Germline values: CDR1 SGDLS, CDR2 YYNGEE. This CDR3 reads CASSQHGQGASGNTIYF. CDR3 coding DNA: TGTGCCAGCAGCCAGCACGGACAGGGGGCATCTGGAAACACCATATATTTT.

The chain links TRBV6-5 to TRBJ1-1; 7 positions agree with TRBD1. V shed 5 bases, J shed 5 bases, and the junction held 5 bases outside the gene matches. Germline V CDR1 and CDR2: MNHEY, SVGAGI. CDR3 length: 13 amino acids. This CDR3 reads CASSTTGRTEAFF. CDR3 sequence (DNA): TGTGCCAGCAGTACGACAGGGAGGACTGAAGCTTTCTTT.

The genes are TRBV29-1 and TRBJ2-1; 9 nucleotides align to TRBD2. The germline gives CDR1 SQVTM, CDR2 ANQGSEA. J was trimmed by 0 bases and V by 5 bases; bases with no gene match: 8. This CDR3 contains 16 residues. The CDR3 spells CSVLTSGRSSYNEQFF. As DNA, the CDR3 is TGCAGCGTTTTGACTAGCGGAAGAAGCTCCTACAATGAGCAGTTCTTC.

This chain joins TRBV19 and TRBJ1-2, with TRBD1 as a possible D gene (5 bases). CDR1 is LNHDA and CDR2 is SQIVND in the germline V gene (reference sequence). The CDR3 length is 12 residues. The V and J ends lost 11 bases and 7 bases respectively, with 17 bases between them. CDR3 coding DNA: TGTGCCGGACCAGGTGTTAGGGGTGGCTACACCTTC. Translated, it gives CAGPGVRGGYTF.

The chain combines TRBV4-1 with TRBJ1-5, with D unclear. Germline values: CDR1 MGHRA, CDR2 YSYEKL. The CDR3 covers 16 residues. Trimming stripped 2 bases from V and 6 bases from J, with 17 bases between. The CDR3 protein is CASSQKGEVGRQPQHF. The CDR3 bases are TGCGCCAGCAGCCAAAAGGGAGAGGTTGGCCGTCAGCCCCAGCATTTT.

The CDR3 sequence is CASSLRTTGYTF. The CDR3, as DNA: TGTGCCAGCAGCTTACGGACAACTGGCTACACCTTC. The gene calls are TRBV7-2 and TRBJ1-2, with D perhaps TRBD1 (5 bases). This CDR3 spans 12 amino acids. V dropped 2 bases and J dropped 7 bases, with 8 bases sitting between them. Germline V gene data show CDR1 as SGHTA and CDR2 as FQGNSA. Full variable domain (remainder filled in from reference TRBV7-2 and TRBJ1-2): GAGVSQSPSNKVTEKGKDVELRCDPISGHTALYWYRQSLGQGLEFLIYFQGNSAPDKSGLPSDRFSAERTGGSVSTLTIQRTQQEDSAVYLCASSLRTTGYTFGSGTRLTVV.